This T cell receptor (beta chain) came from a study of T cells after yellow fever vaccination. Overall study: Low-cell-number fractions were prepared with SMART-Seq v4 Ultra Low Input.

This clonotype was counted only a few times. The V segment lost 1 base and the J segment 3 bases; nucleotides outside the gene matches: 4. The CDR3 extends over 15 amino acids. Germline CDR1 SGHTA, CDR2 FQGNSA. TCRdb analysed the 5' RACE reads with MiXCR anew, one entry per CDR3 protein. The table records 500,000 to 650,000 distinct CDR3 sequences, 9% to 15% of them present only once. The V gene is TRBV7-2, the J gene TRBJ2-7; 9 bases fit TRBD2. The material was PBMCs, obtained on the day of the yellow fever booster vaccination. The clonotype comes from a man under 40 who received the YFV17D yellow fever vaccine. The CDR3 sequence: CASSLVAGVNYEQYF. Here the CDR3 DNA reads TGTGCCAGCAGCTTAGTAGCGGGGGTAAACTACGAGCAGTACTTC.